This T cell receptor beta chain comes out of a study of blood T cell repertoires in COVID-19. Looking at the study overall: Material from acute and convalescent COVID-19 was sourced from the United States, Italy and Spain.

Some clones are missing from TCRdb's copy, which holds only in-frame ones; the method was immunoSEQ multiplex PCR. The table lists some 160,000 clones, around 90% of them singletons, with about 5.3% in the top ten. Trimming removed 3 bases from V and 0 bases from J; junction bases left unmatched: 8. The V gene's germline CDR1 is GTSNPN and CDR2 SVGIG (reference sequence). The length of the CDR3 is 16 residues. Sequencing was carried out using peripheral blood. This TCR derives from a man aged 18 to 30 with COVID-19, enrolled during active disease. This chain uses TRBV30 with TRBJ2-1; 7 bases are a match to TRBD1. The CDR3 protein is CAWSTLTGSSYNEQFF. The DNA for the CDR3 is TGTGCCTGGAGCACTTTGACAGGGAGCTCCTACAATGAGCAGTTCTTC.